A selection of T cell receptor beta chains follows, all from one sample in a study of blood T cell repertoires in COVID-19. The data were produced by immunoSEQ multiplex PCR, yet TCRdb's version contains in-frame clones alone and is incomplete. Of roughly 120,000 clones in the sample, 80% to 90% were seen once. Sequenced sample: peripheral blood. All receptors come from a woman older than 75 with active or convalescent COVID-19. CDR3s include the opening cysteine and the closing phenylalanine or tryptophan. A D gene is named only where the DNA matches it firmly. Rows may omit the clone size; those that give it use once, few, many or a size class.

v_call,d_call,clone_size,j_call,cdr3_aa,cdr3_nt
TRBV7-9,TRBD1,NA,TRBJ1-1,CASSLETGGEAFF,TGTGCCAGCAGCTTAGAGACAGGGGGCGAGGCTTTCTTT
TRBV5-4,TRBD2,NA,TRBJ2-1,CASSPSDPSGRPNEQFF,TGTGCCAGCAGCCCCTCGGACCCTAGCGGGAGACCCAATGAGCAGTTCTTC
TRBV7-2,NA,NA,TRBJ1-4,CASSSGTDLNEKLFF,TGTGCCAGCAGCTCCGGGACTGATCTTAATGAAAAACTGTTTTTT
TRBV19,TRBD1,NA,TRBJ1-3,CASSILPGQGSSGNTIYF,TGTGCCAGTAGTATTCTACCGGGACAGGGGAGCTCTGGAAACACCATATATTTT
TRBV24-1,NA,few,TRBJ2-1,CATSDSGNRVYNEQFF,TGTGCCACCAGTGATTCCGGAAACAGGGTCTACAATGAGCAGTTCTTC
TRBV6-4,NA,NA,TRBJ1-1,CASSAELNTEAFF,TGTGCCAGCAGTGCTGAACTCAACACTGAAGCTTTCTTT
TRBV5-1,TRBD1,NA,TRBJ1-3,CASSSDRVSGGNTIYF,TGCGCCAGCAGCTCGGACAGGGTCTCAGGTGGAAACACCATATATTTT
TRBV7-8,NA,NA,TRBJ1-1,CASSLAGGYTEAFF,TGTGCCAGCAGCCTCGCCGGCGGGTACACTGAAGCTTTCTTT
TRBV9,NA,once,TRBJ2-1,CASSVGPLANPRSEQFF,TGTGCCAGCAGCGTTGGTCCCCTAGCGAACCCCCGGAGTGAGCAGTTCTTC
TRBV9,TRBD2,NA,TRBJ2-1,CASSVGTSGVYNEQFF,TGTGCCAGCAGCGTTGGGACTAGCGGGGTATACAATGAGCAGTTCTTC
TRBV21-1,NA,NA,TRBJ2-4,CASSKSSGGLAGIAKNIQYF,TGTGCCAGCAGCAAGAGCTCAGGGGGACTAGCGGGCATAGCCAAAAACATTCAGTACTTC
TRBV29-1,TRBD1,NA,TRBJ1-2,CSVDGQGALGYTF,TGCAGCGTTGACGGGCAGGGGGCCCTTGGCTACACCTTC
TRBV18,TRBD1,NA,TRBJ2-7,CASSPGQQGAYEQYF,TGTGCCAGCTCACCGGGCCAGCAGGGGGCCTACGAGCAGTACTTC
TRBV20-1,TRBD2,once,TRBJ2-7,CSAGLAPEQYF,TGCAGTGCCGGACTAGCACCCGAGCAGTACTTC
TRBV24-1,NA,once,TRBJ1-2,CATSNPGQHRGYTF,TGTGCCACCAGTAACCCAGGACAGCATAGGGGCTACACCTTC
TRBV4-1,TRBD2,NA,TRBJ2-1,CASSQPRGTSGEQFF,TGCGCCAGCAGCCAACCTAGGGGGACTAGCGGCGAGCAGTTCTTC
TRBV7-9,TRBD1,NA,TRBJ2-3,CASSLRTGIVADTQYF,TGTGCCAGCAGCTTAAGGACAGGGATCGTCGCAGATACGCAGTATTTT